Below, 20 T cell receptor beta chains from the same sample are listed, as sequenced in a study of shared clonotypes between healthy human individuals. Clones were sequenced by immunoSEQ multiplex PCR, and TCRdb holds only the in-frame ones, with some missing. The sample has 800,000 to 1,200,000 clones; around 78% are singletons. The specimen sequenced was memory CD4+ T cells from PBMCs. Subset meaning: CD45RA-negative fraction. The receptors were gathered from a man younger than 35 in good health. Some clones in this sample may be carry-over from other donors' samples.

The J gene is TRBJ2-3, the V gene TRBV5-6; D uncertain. CDR1 SGHDT and CDR2 YYEEEE come from the germline V gene. The germline V and J ends were trimmed by 3 bases and 0 bases, with 11 bases remaining between them. This CDR3 region has 15 residues. CDR3 amino acids: CASSSNSGSTDTQYF. Here the CDR3 DNA reads TGTGCCAGCAGCTCGAACTCTGGAAGCACAGATACGCAGTATTTT. The complete variable domain, with remaining parts taken from reference TRBV5-6 and TRBJ2-3, reads DAGVTQSPTHLIKTRGQQVTLRCSPKSGHDTVSWYQQALGQGPQFIFQYYEEEERQRGNFPDRFSGHQFPNYSSELNVNALLLGDSALYLCASSSNSGSTDTQYFGPGTRLTVL.

This clone was counted once. The chain combines TRBV5-1 with TRBJ2-1, with 9 bases matching TRBD2. Losses at the gene ends were 0 bases for V and 7 bases for J; bases not matched to a gene: 14. CDR1 and CDR2 (germline): SGHRS, YFSETQ. The CDR3 is 18 amino acids. CDR3 residues: CASSLDSREGRVKNEQFF. As DNA, the CDR3 is TGCGCCAGCAGCTTGGATTCGCGGGAGGGCCGGGTTAAAAATGAGCAGTTCTTC.

The chain employs TRBV2 and TRBJ2-7, with 12 bases identical to TRBD1. Germline trimming cut 10 bases from V and 4 bases from J; bases unmatched to any gene: 8. The CDR3 spans 14 residues. The germline CDR1 and CDR2 sequences are SNHLY and FYNNEI. The DNA of the CDR3 is TGTGCCAACATCCGGGACAGGGGGCCTTACGAGCAGTACTTC. Translation gives CANIRDRGPYEQYF.

Many counts were recorded for this clone. The sample has other DNA sequences that encode this CDR3 too. CDR3 bases: TGTGCCAGCAGTGGCAGCGGTCCAGAGACCCAGTACTTC. Its protein is CASSGSGPETQYF. This chain uses TRBV2 with TRBJ2-5; tentative D call: TRBD2 (5 bases). Germline CDR1 and CDR2: SNHLY and FYNNEI. Between the trimmed V and J ends, which lost 4 bases and 4 bases, there was a span of 10 bases. The CDR3 is made up of 13 amino acids.

CDR3 sequence: CASSLMRDTYEQYF. The CDR3, as DNA: TGTGCCAGCAGCTTGATGAGGGACACCTACGAGCAGTACTTC. V gene TRBV5-6 combines with J gene TRBJ2-7; maybe TRBD1 (6 bases). V lost 1 base and J lost 2, with 10 bases in between. The CDR3 is made up of 14 amino acids. The germline V gene encodes CDR1 SGHDT and CDR2 YYEEEE.

Worth noting for this clone: The sample has other DNA sequences that encode this CDR3 too. The chain links TRBV4-2 to TRBJ2-7; 12 bases line up with TRBD2. CDR1 is LGHNA and CDR2 is YNFKEQ in the germline V gene. The trim removed 4 bases at V and 4 bases at J, leaving 5 bases unmatched. CDR3 length: 15 amino acids. The DNA of the CDR3 is TGTGCCAGCAGCCCCGGACTAGCGGGAACGTACGAGCAGTACTTC. Translation: CASSPGLAGTYEQYF.

The chain couples TRBV6-6 to TRBJ2-5; unclear D gene. Germline V gene lookup returns CDR1 MNHNY and CDR2 SVGAGI (reference sequence). This CDR3 has 13 residues. V was pared by 5 bases and J by 3 bases, with 10 bases between. In nucleotides, the CDR3 is TGTGCCAGCAGTCCTTTTGGAGAAGAGACCCAGTACTTC. Its protein is CASSPFGEETQYF.

This chain joins TRBV6-1 and TRBJ2-1; D not certain. V was pared by 2 bases and J by 2 bases, with 13 bases between. CDR3 length: 16 residues. Germline V gene lookup returns CDR1 MNHNS and CDR2 SASEGT. The CDR3 sequence is CASSEFGQSPYNEQFF. CDR3 DNA: TGTGCCAGCAGTGAATTTGGCCAAAGCCCCTACAATGAGCAGTTCTTC.

The gene calls are TRBV4-2 and TRBJ2-1; D is possibly TRBD2 (5 bases). Germline V gene lookup returns CDR1 LGHNA and CDR2 YNFKEQ. V dropped 0 bases and J dropped 12 bases, with 15 bases sitting between them. The CDR3 is 14 residues long. The CDR3 loop reads CASSQDLVFEGQFF. The DNA of the CDR3 is TGTGCCAGCAGCCAAGATCTAGTGTTCGAGGGGCAGTTCTTC.

The chain combines TRBV29-1 with TRBJ1-1; D unresolved. The CDR3 extends over 14 amino acids. Trimming left V 6 bases short and J 2 bases short, with 16 bases between. CDR1 and CDR2 from the germline V gene are SQVTM and ANQGSEA. The CDR3 loop reads CSVTPLQVNTEAFF. As DNA, the CDR3 is TGCAGCGTGACCCCCCTGCAGGTAAACACTGAAGCTTTCTTT.

The rearrangement joins TRBV5-1 to TRBJ2-7, with D unclear. CDR3 length: 11 amino acids. Germline CDR1 is SGHRS and CDR2 is YFSETQ. Between the trimmed V and J ends, which lost 4 bases and 3 bases, there was a span of 5 bases. The CDR3, as DNA: TGCGCCAGCAGCACCGGCTACGAGCAGTACTTC. Encoded protein: CASSTGYEQYF.

V and J are TRBV5-1 and TRBJ2-2; weak D call: TRBD2 (6 bases). V was clipped by 1 base and J by 3 bases, with 10 bases between them. The CDR3 contains 15 residues. From germline, CDR1 is SGHRS and CDR2 YFSETQ. The CDR3 sequence: CASSLIPGDTGELFF. The CDR3 DNA sequence: TGCGCCAGCAGCTTGATACCGGGAGACACCGGGGAGCTGTTTTTT.

CDR3 nucleotides: TGCGCCAGCAGACATAGCGTGGGGGCACTTGAAGAAAAACTGTTTTTT. It is translated as CASRHSVGALEEKLFF. V gene TRBV5-1 combines with J gene TRBJ1-4, with D maybe TRBD1 (6 bases). This CDR3 contains 16 residues. CDR1 is SGHRS, CDR2 YFSETQ, per germline. V lost 5 bases, J lost 8 bases, and 22 bases lay in between.

The V and J genes are TRBV18 and TRBJ2-7, with D perhaps matching TRBD1 (5 bases). There are 15 residues in the CDR3. The germline gives CDR1 KGHSH, CDR2 LQKENI. With 0 bases removed from V and 2 bases from J, the gap between germline ends came to 11 bases. CDR3 sequence reads: CASSPPGLLTYEQYF. CDR3 nucleotide sequence: TGTGCCAGCTCACCACCGGGGCTATTAACCTACGAGCAGTACTTC.

The chain links TRBV6-6 to TRBJ1-2, with D perhaps TRBD1 (6 bases). V was clipped by 6 bases and J by 5 bases, with 22 bases between them. The CDR3 covers 16 residues. Germline V gene lookup returns CDR1 MNHNY and CDR2 SVGAGI (reference sequence). The CDR3 is CASSPRGGARGYGYTF. The CDR3 DNA is TGTGCCAGCAGCCCCCGGGGGGGGGCGCGTGGTTATGGCTACACCTTC.

The chain employs TRBV19 and TRBJ2-1; TRBD2 aligns across 8 bases. The CDR3 has 15 residues. V shed 7 bases, J shed 7 bases, and the junction held 12 bases outside the gene matches. CDR1 is LNHDA and CDR2 is SQIVND in the germline V gene (reference sequence). This chain's CDR3 is CASIPAGEGSNEQFF. CDR3 coding DNA: TGTGCCAGTATTCCAGCGGGAGAGGGGAGTAATGAGCAGTTCTTC.

This chain joins TRBV30 and TRBJ1-5, with TRBD1 as a possible D gene (5 bases). The CDR3 totals 13 residues. V lost 0 bases to trimming and J lost 9 bases, with 12 bases between them. The V gene's germline CDR1 is GTSNPN and CDR2 SVGIG (reference sequence). The CDR3 region is CAWSVFPGGPQHF. As DNA, the CDR3 is TGTGCCTGGAGTGTATTTCCTGGGGGGCCCCAGCATTTT.

This chain links TRBV2 with TRBJ1-5; 11 bases match TRBD1. Losses at the gene ends were 7 bases for V and 6 bases for J; bases not matched to a gene: 8. From germline, CDR1 is SNHLY and CDR2 FYNNEI. The CDR3 extends over 15 amino acids. DNA of the CDR3: TGTGCCAGCAAGAGCCAAGGGACAGGGGGTCAGCCCCAGCATTTT. Residues: CASKSQGTGGQPQHF.

The J gene is TRBJ2-2, the V gene TRBV27; TRBD1 might be the D (6 bases). Germline CDR1 reads MNHEY; CDR2 reads SMNVEV (reference sequence). Deletions cut 2 bases from V and 3 bases from J, with 10 bases between. This CDR3 contains 15 residues. In DNA, the CDR3 is TGTGCCAGCAGTTTACAGGGGACCTACACCGGGGAGCTGTTTTTT. Its translation: CASSLQGTYTGELFF.

CDR3: CASRPGLAANNEQFF. CDR3 coding DNA: TGCGCCAGCAGGCCCGGACTAGCGGCGAACAATGAGCAGTTCTTC. The chain recombines TRBV5-1 with TRBJ2-1; the match to TRBD2 covers 10 bases. V shed 5 bases and J 5 bases; nucleotides not matched to a gene: 7. CDR3 size: 15 residues. Germline CDR1 SGHRS, CDR2 YFSETQ.